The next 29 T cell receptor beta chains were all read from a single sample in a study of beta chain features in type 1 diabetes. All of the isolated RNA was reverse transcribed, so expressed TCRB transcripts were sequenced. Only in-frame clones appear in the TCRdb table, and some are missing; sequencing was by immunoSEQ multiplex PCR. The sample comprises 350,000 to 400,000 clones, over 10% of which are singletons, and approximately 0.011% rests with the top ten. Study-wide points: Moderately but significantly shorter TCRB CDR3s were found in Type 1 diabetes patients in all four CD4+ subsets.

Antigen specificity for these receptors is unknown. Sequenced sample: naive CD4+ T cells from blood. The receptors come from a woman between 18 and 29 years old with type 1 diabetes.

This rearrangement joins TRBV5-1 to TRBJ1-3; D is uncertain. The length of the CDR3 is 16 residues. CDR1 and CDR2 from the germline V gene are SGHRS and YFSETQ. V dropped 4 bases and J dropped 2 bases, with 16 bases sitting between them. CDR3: CASSPLLIEAGNTIYF. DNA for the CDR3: TGCGCCAGCAGCCCCCTACTCATCGAGGCTGGAAACACCATATATTTT.

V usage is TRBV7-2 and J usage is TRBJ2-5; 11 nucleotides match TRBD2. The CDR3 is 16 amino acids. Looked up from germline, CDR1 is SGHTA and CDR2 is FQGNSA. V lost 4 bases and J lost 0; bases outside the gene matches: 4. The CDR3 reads CASSYTSGGYQETQYF. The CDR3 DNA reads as TGTGCCAGCAGCTATACTAGCGGGGGCTACCAAGAGACCCAGTACTTC.

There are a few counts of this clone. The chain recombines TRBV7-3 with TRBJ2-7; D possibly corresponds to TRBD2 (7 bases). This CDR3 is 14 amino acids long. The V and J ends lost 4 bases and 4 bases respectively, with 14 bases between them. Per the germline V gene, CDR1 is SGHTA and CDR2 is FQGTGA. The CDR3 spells CASSSGGRGYEQYF. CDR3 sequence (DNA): TGTGCCAGCAGCTCCGGGGGGCGCGGGTACGAGCAGTACTTC.

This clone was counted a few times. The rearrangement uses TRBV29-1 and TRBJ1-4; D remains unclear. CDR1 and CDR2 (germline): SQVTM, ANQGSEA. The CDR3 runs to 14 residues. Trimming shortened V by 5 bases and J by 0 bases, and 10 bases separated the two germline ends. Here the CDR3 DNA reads TGCAGCGTTCTCGACGGGTCAACTAATGAAAAACTGTTTTTT. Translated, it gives CSVLDGSTNEKLFF.

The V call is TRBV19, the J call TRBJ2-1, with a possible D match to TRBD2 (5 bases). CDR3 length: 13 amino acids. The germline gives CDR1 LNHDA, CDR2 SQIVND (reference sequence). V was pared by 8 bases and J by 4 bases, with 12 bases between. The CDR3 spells CASRLSPYNEQFF. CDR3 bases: TGTGCCAGTCGACTAAGCCCATACAATGAGCAGTTCTTC.

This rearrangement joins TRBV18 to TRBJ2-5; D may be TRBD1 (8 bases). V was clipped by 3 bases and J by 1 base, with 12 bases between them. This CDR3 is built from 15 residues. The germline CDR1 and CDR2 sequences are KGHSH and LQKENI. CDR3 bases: TGTGCCAGCTCACCCACAGGGGGGGTCCAAGAGACCCAGTACTTC. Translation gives CASSPTGGVQETQYF.

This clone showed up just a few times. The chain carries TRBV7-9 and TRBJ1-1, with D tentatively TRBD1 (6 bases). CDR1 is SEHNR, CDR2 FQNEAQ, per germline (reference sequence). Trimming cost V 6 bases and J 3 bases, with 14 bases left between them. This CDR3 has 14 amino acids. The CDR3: CASSPQGLDTEAFF. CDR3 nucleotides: TGTGCCAGCAGTCCTCAGGGGTTGGACACTGAAGCTTTCTTT.

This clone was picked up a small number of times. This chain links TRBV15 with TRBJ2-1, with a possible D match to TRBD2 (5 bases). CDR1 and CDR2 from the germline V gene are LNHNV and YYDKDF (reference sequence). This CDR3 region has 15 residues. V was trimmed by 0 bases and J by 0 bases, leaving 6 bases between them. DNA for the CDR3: TGTGCCACCAGCAGAGATCGGGGCTCCTACAATGAGCAGTTCTTC. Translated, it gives CATSRDRGSYNEQFF.

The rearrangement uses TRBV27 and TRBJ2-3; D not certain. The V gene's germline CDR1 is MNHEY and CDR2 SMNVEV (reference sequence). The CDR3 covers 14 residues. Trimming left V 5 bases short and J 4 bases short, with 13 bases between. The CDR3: CASSPQVTSDTQYF. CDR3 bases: TGTGCCAGCAGTCCCCAGGTTACCTCAGATACGCAGTATTTT.

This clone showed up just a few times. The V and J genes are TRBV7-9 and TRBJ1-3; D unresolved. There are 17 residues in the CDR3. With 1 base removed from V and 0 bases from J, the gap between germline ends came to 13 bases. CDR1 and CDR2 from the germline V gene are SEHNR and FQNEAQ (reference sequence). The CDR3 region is CASSLVRVTSSGNTIYF. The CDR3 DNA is TGTGCCAGCAGCTTAGTTCGGGTTACGAGCTCTGGAAACACCATATATTTT.

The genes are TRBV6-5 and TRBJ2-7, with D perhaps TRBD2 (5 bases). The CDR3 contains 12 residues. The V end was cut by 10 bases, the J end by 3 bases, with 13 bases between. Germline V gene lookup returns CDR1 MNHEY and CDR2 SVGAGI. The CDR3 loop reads CATKPGDYEQYF. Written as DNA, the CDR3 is TGTGCCACCAAACCCGGGGACTACGAGCAGTACTTC.

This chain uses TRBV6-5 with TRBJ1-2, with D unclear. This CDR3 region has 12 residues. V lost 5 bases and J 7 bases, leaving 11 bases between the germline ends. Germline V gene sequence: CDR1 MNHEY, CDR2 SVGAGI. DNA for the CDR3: TGTGCCAGCAGTAGGACTCGCAGTGGCTACACCTTC. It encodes CASSRTRSGYTF.

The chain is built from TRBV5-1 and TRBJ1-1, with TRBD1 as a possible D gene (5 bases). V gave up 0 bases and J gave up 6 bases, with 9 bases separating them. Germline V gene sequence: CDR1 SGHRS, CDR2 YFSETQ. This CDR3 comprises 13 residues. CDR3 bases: TGCGCCAGCAGCTTGGAAGGAGGGGCTGAAGCTTTCTTT. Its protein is CASSLEGGAEAFF.

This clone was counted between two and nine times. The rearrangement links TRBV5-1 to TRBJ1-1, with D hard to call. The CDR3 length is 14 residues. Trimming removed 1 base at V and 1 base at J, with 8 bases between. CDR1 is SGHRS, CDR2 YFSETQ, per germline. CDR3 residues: CASSLIEANTEAFF. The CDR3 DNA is TGCGCCAGCAGCTTGATAGAGGCGAACACTGAAGCTTTCTTT.

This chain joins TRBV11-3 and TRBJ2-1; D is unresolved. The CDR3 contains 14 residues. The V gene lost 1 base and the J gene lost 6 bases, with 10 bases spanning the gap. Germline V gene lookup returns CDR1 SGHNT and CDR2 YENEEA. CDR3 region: CASSLASHLNEQFF. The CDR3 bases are TGTGCCAGCAGCTTAGCGAGTCACCTCAATGAGCAGTTCTTC.

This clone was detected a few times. This chain's CDR3 is CASSTREGGHYGYTF. The CDR3 coding sequence is TGTGCCAGCAGCACCCGGGAAGGGGGCCACTATGGCTACACCTTC. V usage is TRBV7-9 and J usage is TRBJ1-2, with 7 bases identical to TRBD1. V lost 5 bases and J lost 3; bases outside the gene matches: 9. This CDR3 is built from 15 residues. Germline CDR1 is SEHNR and CDR2 is FQNEAQ (reference sequence).

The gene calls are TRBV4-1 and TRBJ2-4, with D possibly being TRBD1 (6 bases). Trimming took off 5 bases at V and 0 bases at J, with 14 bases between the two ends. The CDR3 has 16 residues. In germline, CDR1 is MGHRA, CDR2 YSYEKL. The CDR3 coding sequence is TGCGCCAGCAGCTTAGGACAGACTCTAGCCAAAAACATTCAGTACTTC. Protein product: CASSLGQTLAKNIQYF.

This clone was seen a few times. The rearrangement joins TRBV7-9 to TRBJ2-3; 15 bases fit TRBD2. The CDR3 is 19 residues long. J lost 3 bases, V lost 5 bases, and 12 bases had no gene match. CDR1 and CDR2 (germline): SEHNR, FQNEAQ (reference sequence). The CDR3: CASSPAGLAGGLATDTQYF. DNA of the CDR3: TGTGCCAGCAGCCCCGCCGGACTAGCGGGAGGGTTGGCGACAGATACGCAGTATTTT.

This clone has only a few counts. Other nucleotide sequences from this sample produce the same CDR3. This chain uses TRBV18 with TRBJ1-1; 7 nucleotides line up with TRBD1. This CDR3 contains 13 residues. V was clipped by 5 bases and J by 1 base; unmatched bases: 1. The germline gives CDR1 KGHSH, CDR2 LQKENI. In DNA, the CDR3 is TGTGCCAGCTCAACAGGGGAGAACACTGAAGCTTTCTTT. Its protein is CASSTGENTEAFF.

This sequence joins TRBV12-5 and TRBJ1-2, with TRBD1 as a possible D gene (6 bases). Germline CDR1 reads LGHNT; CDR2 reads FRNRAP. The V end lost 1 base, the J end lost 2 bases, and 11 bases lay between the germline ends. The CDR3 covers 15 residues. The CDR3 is CASGLGGDMNYGYTF. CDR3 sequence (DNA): TGTGCTAGTGGTTTGGGAGGGGACATGAACTATGGCTACACCTTC.

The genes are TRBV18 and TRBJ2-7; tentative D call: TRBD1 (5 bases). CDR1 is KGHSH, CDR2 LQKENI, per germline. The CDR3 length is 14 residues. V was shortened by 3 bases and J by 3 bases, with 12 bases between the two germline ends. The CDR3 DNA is TGTGCCAGCTCACCGTTGGGGCCCGTCTACGAGCAGTACTTC. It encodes CASSPLGPVYEQYF.

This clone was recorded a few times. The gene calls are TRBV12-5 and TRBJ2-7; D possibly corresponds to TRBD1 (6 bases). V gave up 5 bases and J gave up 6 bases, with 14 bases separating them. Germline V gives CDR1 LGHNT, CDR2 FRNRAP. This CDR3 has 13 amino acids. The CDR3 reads CASGPQGFGEQYF. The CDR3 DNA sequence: TGTGCTAGTGGTCCCCAGGGGTTCGGCGAGCAGTACTTC.

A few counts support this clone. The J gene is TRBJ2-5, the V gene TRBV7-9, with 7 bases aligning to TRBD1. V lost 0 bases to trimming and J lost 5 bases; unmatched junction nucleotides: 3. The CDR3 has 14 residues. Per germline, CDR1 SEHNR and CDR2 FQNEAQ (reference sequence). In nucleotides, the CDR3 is TGTGCCAGCAGCTTAGCGACAGGGATGGAGACCCAGTACTTC. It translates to CASSLATGMETQYF. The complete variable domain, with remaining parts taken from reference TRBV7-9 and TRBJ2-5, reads DTGVSQNPRHKITKRGQNVTFRCDPISEHNRLYWYRQTLGQGPEFLTYFQNEAQLEKSRLLSDRFSAERPKGSFSTLEIQRTEQGDSAMYLCASSLATGMETQYFGPGTRLLVL.

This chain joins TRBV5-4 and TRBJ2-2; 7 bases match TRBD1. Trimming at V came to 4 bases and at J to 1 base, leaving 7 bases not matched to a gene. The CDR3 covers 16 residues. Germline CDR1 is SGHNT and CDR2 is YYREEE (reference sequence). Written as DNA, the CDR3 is TGTGCCAGCAGCCTACCCGGGACAGTGAACACCGGGGAGCTGTTTTTT. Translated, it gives CASSLPGTVNTGELFF.

CDR3 DNA sequence: TGTGCCAGCAGCCCGCTAGGACAGGGCTCCTACGAGCAGTACTTC. Its protein product is CASSPLGQGSYEQYF. The chain is built from TRBV7-2 and TRBJ2-7; 8 bases line up with TRBD1. The CDR3 totals 15 residues. Per the germline V gene, CDR1 is SGHTA and CDR2 is FQGNSA. Trimming cost V 5 bases and J 0 bases; bases outside gene matches: 6.

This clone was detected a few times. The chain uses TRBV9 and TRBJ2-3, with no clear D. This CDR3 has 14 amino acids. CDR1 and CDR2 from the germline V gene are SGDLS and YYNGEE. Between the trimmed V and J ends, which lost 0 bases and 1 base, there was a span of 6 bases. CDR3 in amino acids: CASSVEHRTDTQYF. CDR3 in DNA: TGTGCCAGCAGCGTAGAACACCGCACAGATACGCAGTATTTT.

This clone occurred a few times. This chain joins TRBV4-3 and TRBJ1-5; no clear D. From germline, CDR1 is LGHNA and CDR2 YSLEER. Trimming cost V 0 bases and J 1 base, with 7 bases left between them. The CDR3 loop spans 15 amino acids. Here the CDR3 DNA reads TGCGCCAGCAGCCAAGATCCACACAGCAATCAGCCCCAGCATTTT. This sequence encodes CASSQDPHSNQPQHF.

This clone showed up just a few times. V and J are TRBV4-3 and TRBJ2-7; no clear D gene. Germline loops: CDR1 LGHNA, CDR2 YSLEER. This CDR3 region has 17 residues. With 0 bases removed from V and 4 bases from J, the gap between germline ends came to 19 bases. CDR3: CASSQDYVSVPGYEQYF. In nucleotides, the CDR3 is TGCGCCAGCAGCCAAGATTATGTATCCGTCCCGGGTTACGAGCAGTACTTC.

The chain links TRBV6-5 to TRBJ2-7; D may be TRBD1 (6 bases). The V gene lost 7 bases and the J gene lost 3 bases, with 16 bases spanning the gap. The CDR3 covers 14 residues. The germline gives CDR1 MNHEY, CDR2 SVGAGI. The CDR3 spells CASTLTAGDYEQYF. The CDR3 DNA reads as TGTGCCAGCACCCTCACGGCAGGGGACTACGAGCAGTACTTC.